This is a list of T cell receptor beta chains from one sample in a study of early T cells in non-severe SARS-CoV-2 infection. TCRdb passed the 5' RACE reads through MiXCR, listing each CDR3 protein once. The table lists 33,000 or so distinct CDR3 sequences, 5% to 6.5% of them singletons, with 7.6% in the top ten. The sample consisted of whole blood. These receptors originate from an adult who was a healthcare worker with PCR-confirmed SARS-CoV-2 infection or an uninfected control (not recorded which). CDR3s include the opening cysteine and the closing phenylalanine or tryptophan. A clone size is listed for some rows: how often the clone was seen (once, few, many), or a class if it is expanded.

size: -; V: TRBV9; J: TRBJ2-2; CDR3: CASSAQTGELFF
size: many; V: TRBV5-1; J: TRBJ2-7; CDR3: CASSLDTTRGEQYF
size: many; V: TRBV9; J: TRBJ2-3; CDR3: CASSGHTGDTQYF
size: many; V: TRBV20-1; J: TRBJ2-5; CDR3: CSARRLAGEIETQYF
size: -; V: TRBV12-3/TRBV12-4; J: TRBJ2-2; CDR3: CASREGSGGIRELFF
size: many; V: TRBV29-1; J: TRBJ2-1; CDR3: CSGRDREANEQFF
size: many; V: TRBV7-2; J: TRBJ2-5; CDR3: CASSRDPQETQYF
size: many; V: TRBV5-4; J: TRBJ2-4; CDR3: CASSSGTGVAKNIQYF
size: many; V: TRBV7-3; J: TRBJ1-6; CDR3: CASSLGGSSYNSPLHF
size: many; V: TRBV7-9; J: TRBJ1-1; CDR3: CASSLGVGGTNTEAFF
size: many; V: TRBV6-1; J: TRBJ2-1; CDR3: CASSPDRPGGEQFF
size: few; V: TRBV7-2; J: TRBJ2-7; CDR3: CASSLRAAQGATYEQYF
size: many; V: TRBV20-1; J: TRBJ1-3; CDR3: CSAPTGLNTIYF
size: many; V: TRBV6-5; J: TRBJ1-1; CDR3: CASSYQPNTEAFF
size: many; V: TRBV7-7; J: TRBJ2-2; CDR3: CASSPLGTGELFF
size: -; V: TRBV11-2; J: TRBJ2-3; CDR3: CASSPIAGGRTQYF
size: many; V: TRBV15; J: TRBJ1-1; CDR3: CATSKRQLNTEAFF
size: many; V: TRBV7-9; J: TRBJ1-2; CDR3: CASSFRPGFGGYTF
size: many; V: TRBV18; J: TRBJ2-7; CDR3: CASSRGSDIYEQYF
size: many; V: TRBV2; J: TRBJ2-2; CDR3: CASSEGGIGTGELFF
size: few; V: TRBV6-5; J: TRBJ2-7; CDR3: CVVQRWGSSYEQYF
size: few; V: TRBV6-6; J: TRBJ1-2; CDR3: CASWGRYYGYTF
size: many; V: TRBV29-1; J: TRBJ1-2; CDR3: CSVQSGGYTF
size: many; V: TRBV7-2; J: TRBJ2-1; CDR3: CASSQTAVKNNEQFF
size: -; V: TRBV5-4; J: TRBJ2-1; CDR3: CASSRPGTYNEQFF
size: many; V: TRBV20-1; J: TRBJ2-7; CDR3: CSARPGSSSYEQYF
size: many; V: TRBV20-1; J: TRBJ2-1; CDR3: CSAGAGRGSYNEQFF
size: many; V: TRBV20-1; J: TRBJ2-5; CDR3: CSARMGQRQETQYF
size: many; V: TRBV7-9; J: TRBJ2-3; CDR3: CASSFQGADTQYF
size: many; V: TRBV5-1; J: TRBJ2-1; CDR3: CASSLSGRGNEQFF
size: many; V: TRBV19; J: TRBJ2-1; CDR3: CASTLGLAGGGHEQFF
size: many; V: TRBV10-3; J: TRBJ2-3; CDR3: CAISERGQLDTQYF
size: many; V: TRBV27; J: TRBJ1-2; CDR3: CASSSRLGRRGYTF
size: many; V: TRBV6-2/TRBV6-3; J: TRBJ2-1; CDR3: CASSYTRVGSYNEQFF
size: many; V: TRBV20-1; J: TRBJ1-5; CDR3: CSARYPGREHQPQHF
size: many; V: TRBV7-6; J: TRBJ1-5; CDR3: CASSLSQYQPQHF
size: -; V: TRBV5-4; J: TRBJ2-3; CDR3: CASSLGPWQKDTQYF
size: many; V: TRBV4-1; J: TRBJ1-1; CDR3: CASSQIRTPQLF
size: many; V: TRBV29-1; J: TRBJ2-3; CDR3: CSVRPYQRDTQYF
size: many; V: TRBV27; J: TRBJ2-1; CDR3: CASSLYFVGGGRAGSEQFF
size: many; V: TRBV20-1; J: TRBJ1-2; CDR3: CSAKRPIRTGGGSYTF
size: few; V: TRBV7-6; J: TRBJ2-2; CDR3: CASSLGAVVGELFF